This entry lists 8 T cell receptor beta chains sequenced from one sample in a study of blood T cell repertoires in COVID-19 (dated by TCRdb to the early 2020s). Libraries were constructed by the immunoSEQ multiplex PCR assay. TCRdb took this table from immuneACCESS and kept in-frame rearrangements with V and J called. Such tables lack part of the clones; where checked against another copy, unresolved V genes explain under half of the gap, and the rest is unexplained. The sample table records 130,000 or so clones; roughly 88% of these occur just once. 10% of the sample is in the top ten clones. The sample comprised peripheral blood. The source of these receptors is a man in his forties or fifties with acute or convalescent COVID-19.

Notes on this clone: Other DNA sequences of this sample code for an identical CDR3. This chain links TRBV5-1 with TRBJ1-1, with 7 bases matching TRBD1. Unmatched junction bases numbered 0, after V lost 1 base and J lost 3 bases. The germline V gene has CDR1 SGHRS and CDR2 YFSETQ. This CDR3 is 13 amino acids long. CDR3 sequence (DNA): TGCGCCAGCAGCTTGACAGGGGACACTGAAGCTTTCTTT. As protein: CASSLTGDTEAFF.

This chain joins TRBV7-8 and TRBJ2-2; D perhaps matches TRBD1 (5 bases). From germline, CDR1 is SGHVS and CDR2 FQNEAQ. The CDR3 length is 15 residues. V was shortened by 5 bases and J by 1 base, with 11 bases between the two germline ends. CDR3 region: CASSVRVWNTGELFF. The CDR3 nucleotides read TGTGCCAGCAGCGTCAGGGTTTGGAACACCGGGGAGCTGTTTTTT.

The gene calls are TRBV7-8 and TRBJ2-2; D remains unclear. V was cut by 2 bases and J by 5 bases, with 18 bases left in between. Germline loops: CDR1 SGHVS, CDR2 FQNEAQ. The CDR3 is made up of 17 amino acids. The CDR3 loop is CASSLSAEAARTGELFF. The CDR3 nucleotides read TGTGCCAGCAGCTTATCGGCGGAAGCTGCGAGGACCGGGGAGCTGTTTTTT.

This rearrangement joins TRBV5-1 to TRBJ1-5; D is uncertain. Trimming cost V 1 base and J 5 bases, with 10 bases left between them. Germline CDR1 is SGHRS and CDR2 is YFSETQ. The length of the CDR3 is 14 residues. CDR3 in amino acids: CASSLIPEDQPQHF. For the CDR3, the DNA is TGCGCCAGCAGCTTGATCCCGGAGGATCAGCCCCAGCATTTT.

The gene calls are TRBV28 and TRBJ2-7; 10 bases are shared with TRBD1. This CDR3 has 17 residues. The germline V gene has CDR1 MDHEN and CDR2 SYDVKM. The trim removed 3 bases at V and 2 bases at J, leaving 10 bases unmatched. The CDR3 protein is CASSLPTGGAWTYEQYF. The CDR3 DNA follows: TGTGCCAGCAGTTTGCCGACAGGGGGCGCCTGGACCTACGAGCAGTACTTC.

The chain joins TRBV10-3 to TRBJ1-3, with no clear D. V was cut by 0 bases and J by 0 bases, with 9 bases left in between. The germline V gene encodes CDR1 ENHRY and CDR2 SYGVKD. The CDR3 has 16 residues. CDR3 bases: TGTGCCATCAGTGAGTCTGAAACAGCCTCTGGAAACACCATATATTTT. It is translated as CAISESETASGNTIYF.

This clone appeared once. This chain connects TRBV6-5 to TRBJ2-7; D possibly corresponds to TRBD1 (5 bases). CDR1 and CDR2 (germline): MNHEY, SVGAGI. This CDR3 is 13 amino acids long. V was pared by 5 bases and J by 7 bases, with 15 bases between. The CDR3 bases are TGTGCCAGCAGTCTCCAGGGTATTAGGGAGCAGTACTTC. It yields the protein CASSLQGIREQYF.

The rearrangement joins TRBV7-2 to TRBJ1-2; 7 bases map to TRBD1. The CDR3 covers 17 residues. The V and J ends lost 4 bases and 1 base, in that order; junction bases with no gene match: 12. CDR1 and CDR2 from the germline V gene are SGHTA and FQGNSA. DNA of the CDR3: TGTGCCAGCAGCTCCCCGGGGGACAGCGCTTATAACTATGGCTACACCTTC. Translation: CASSSPGDSAYNYGYTF.